The rows below give T cell receptor beta chains drawn from one sample of a study of blood T cell repertoires in COVID-19. Assay: immunoSEQ multiplex PCR; the TCRdb copy retains only in-frame clones and omits some. The repertoire holds about 270,000 clones, about nine tenths seen once, with roughly 4.3% in the top ten. The specimen was PBMCs or T cells enriched from blood (not recorded which). These receptors were collected from a woman in her thirties with acute COVID-19. Both conserved end residues are part of each CDR3. The D gene is left open where the match is weak. Where a row states a size, it is once, few, many or the class of an expanded clone; other rows omit it.

CDR3 DNA,CDR3 protein,V gene,J gene,D gene,clone size,CDR3 length
TGTGCCAGCAGCGTCTCCCTCGGGGACAGGGGTAAGAATGAGCAGTTCTTC,CASSVSLGDRGKNEQFF,TRBV9,TRBJ2-1,TRBD1,-,17
TGTGCCAGCACCACGTCCGGGGTTACAGATACGCAGTATTTT,CASTTSGVTDTQYF,TRBV28,TRBJ2-3,-,-,14
TGTGCCAGCGTAGTCGTACAGCTTACTAGCACAGATACGCAGTATTTT,CASVVVQLTSTDTQYF,TRBV2,TRBJ2-3,-,-,16
TGTGCCAGCAGAACTCCCGGACAGGGTGATGGCTACACCTTC,CASRTPGQGDGYTF,TRBV28,TRBJ1-2,TRBD1,-,14
TGTGCCACCAGTGATCCACACGGACAGGGTCTGAATAACACTGAAGCTTTCTTT,CATSDPHGQGLNNTEAFF,TRBV24-1,TRBJ1-1,TRBD1,once,18
TGTGCCTGGAGTGTACGGGACAGACTGAACACTGAAGCTTTCTTT,CAWSVRDRLNTEAFF,TRBV30,TRBJ1-1,TRBD1,-,15
TGTGCCAGCAGTGACAGGGGGCCCGGGGAGCTGTTTTTT,CASSDRGPGELFF,TRBV25-1,TRBJ2-2,TRBD1,-,13
TGCGCCAGCAGCCAAGAGTCCATTAATGAGCAGTTCTTC,CASSQESINEQFF,TRBV4-1,TRBJ2-1,-,-,13
TGCGCCAGCAGCCCGACAGGGCTCAATCAGCCCCAGCATTTT,CASSPTGLNQPQHF,TRBV5-1,TRBJ1-5,TRBD1,-,14
TGTGCCAGCAGTGAGTTAGGGGGTACCAATCAGCCCCAGCATTTT,CASSELGGTNQPQHF,TRBV25-1,TRBJ1-5,-,once,15
TGTGCCAGCAGTTTATGGGGGGGTTCACCCCTCCACTTT,CASSLWGGSPLHF,TRBV28,TRBJ1-6,-,-,13
TGTGCCACCTCGAGGGGGGGTGGCGAGCAGTACTTC,CATSRGGGEQYF,TRBV2,TRBJ2-7,-,-,12
TGTGCCAGCAGCCCTGCGGATTACAATGAGCAGTTCTTC,CASSPADYNEQFF,TRBV7-8,TRBJ2-1,-,-,13
TGCAGTGCTAGTAACCCCGCAGCAGATACGCAGTATTTT,CSASNPAADTQYF,TRBV20-1,TRBJ2-3,-,few,13
TGTGCCAGCAGCGGATTAGGACTAGCGGGAGTTAATGAGCAGTTCTTC,CASSGLGLAGVNEQFF,TRBV9,TRBJ2-1,TRBD2,-,16
TGTGCCAGCAGCCCGGGGGAGGTAAACACCGGGGAGCTGTTTTTT,CASSPGEVNTGELFF,TRBV7-9,TRBJ2-2,-,-,15